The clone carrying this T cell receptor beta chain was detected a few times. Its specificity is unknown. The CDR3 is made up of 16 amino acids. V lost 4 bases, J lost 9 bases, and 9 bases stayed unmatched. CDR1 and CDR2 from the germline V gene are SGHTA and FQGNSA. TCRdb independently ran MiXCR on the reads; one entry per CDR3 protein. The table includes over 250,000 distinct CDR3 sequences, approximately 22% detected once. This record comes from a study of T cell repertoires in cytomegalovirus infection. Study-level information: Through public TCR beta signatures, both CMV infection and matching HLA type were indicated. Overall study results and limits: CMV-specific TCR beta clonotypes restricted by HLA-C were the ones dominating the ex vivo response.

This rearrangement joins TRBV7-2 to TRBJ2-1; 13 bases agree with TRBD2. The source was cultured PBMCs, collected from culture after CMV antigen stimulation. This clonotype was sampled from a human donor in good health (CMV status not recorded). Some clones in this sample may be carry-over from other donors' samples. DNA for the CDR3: TGTGCCAGCAGCTCCGAGGGACTAGCGGGAATCGGTGAGCAGTTCTTC. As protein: CASSSEGLAGIGEQFF.